These T cell receptor beta chains were read from a single sample in a study of blood T cells in healthy people across ages. In TCRdb, the 5' RACE reads were re-called with MiXCR into one record per CDR3 protein. This sample yields approximately 1.5 million distinct CDR3 sequences, of which approximately 43% are seen a single time; about 3.8% belongs to the top ten. The sample taken for sequencing was blood. The receptor set was obtained from a woman between 18 and 29 years old in good health. Both conserved end residues are part of each CDR3. Each record gives: D gene, clone size, J gene, CDR3 length, V gene, CDR3 protein, CDR3 DNA. D genes are given only for firm matches. The listing skips clone size in some rows; elsewhere it reads once, few, many or a size class.

- | - | TRBJ2-5 | 13 | TRBV9 | CASSADASNEQYF | TGTGCCAGCAGCGCCGACGCGAGCAATGAGCAGTACTTC
- | few | TRBJ1-2 | 16 | TRBV9 | CASSVDPGRTNYGYTF | TGTGCCAGCAGCGTAGACCCCGGGCGCACTAACTATGGCTACACCTTC
TRBD1 | - | TRBJ2-5 | 16 | TRBV28 | CASSLLTGGSYNEQYF | TGTGCCAGCAGCCTACTGACAGGGGGCTCCTACAATGAGCAGTACTTC
- | - | TRBJ2-7 | 14 | TRBV7-2 | CASTRASSYNEQYF | TGTGCCAGCACACGGGCTAGCTCCTACAATGAGCAGTACTTC
- | - | TRBJ2-5 | 16 | TRBV3-1 | CASSQLGDGYQETQYF | TGTGCCAGCAGCCAATTGGGAGACGGTTACCAAGAGACCCAGTACTTC
TRBD2 | - | TRBJ2-1 | 16 | TRBV4-2 | CASSQLAGDPYNEQFF | TGTGCCAGCAGCCAGTTAGCGGGAGATCCCTACAATGAGCAGTTCTTC
- | - | TRBJ1-3 | 14 | TRBV20-1 | CSAKGVRAGNTIYF | TGCAGTGCTAAAGGGGTCCGAGCGGGAAACACCATATATTTT
- | - | TRBJ1-5 | 12 | TRBV29-1 | CSVAGGVQPQHF | TGCAGCGTTGCAGGAGGGGTTCAGCCCCAGCATTTT
- | - | TRBJ1-1 | 13 | TRBV25-1 | CASSARSIAEAFF | TGTGCCAGCAGTGCCAGAAGCATAGCTGAAGCTTTCTTT
TRBD1 | - | TRBJ2-7 | 15 | TRBV12-3/TRBV12-4 | CASSLRTGGSDEQYF | TGTGCCAGCAGTTTAAGGACAGGGGGATCGGACGAGCAGTACTTC
TRBD1 | - | TRBJ1-5 | 17 | TRBV20-1 | CSASPPAGQGLNQPQHF | TGCAGTGCTAGTCCTCCTGCGGGACAGGGCCTCAATCAGCCCCAGCATTTT
- | few | TRBJ1-2 | 14 | TRBV12-5 | CASGLVTTNYGYTF | TGTGCTAGTGGTTTGGTAACAACTAACTATGGCTACACCTTC
TRBD1 | few | TRBJ1-1 | 17 | TRBV6-1 | CASRGGTGGATDTEAFF | TGTGCCAGCAGGGGGGGGACAGGGGGCGCTACGGACACTGAAGCTTTCTTT
- | - | TRBJ1-2 | 15 | TRBV6-2/TRBV6-3 | CASRILPTDNYGYTF | TGTGCCAGCAGGATCCTGCCGACAGACAACTATGGCTACACCTTC
TRBD2 | - | TRBJ2-2 | 19 | TRBV3-1 | CASSQDFRRDYTKTGELFF | TGTGCCAGCAGCCAAGATTTTCGTCGGGACTACACTAAGACCGGGGAGCTGTTTTTT
- | once | TRBJ1-2 | 16 | TRBV7-8 | CASSLTRQKTNYGYTF | TGTGCCAGCAGCTTAACCCGACAGAAAACTAACTATGGCTACACCTTC
TRBD1 | - | TRBJ1-1 | 14 | TRBV27 | CASSLTTGYTEAFF | TGTGCCAGCAGTTTAACGACAGGGTACACTGAAGCTTTCTTT
- | - | TRBJ1-2 | 17 | TRBV9 | CASSFAGSGMGGYGYTF | TGTGCCAGCAGCTTCGCTGGGTCCGGTATGGGCGGCTATGGCTACACCTTC
- | few | TRBJ2-4 | 16 | TRBV4-3 | CASSHPGSGAKNIQYF | TGCGCCAGCAGCCACCCTGGGTCCGGGGCAAAAAACATTCAGTACTTC
TRBD2 | few | TRBJ2-3 | 17 | TRBV27 | CASSLKYASGFTDTQYF | TGTGCCAGCAGTTTAAAGTACGCTAGCGGGTTCACAGATACGCAGTATTTT
- | few | TRBJ2-5 | 15 | TRBV6-6 | CASSYTGGGIETQYF | TGTGCCAGCAGTTACACGGGGGGCGGGATAGAGACCCAGTACTTC
- | - | TRBJ2-4 | 17 | TRBV4-2 | CASSQEGGAIGGNIQYF | TGTGCCAGCAGCCAAGAGGGAGGGGCAATAGGGGGAAACATTCAGTACTTC
TRBD1 | - | TRBJ1-1 | 16 | TRBV12-3/TRBV12-4 | CASSPKTGVRGTEAFF | TGTGCCAGCAGTCCGAAGACAGGGGTGCGTGGCACTGAAGCTTTCTTT
TRBD2 | few | TRBJ2-3 | 16 | TRBV24-1 | CATSDWTSGNTDTQYF | TGTGCCACCAGTGATTGGACTAGCGGGAACACAGATACGCAGTATTTT
TRBD1 | many | TRBJ2-7 | 14 | TRBV9 | CASSPRDRVYEQYF | TGTGCCAGCAGCCCCCGGGACAGGGTCTACGAGCAGTACTTC
- | - | TRBJ1-2 | 11 | TRBV20-1 | CSVGPREGYTF | TGCAGTGTGGGGCCCAGGGAGGGCTACACCTTC
- | - | TRBJ2-1 | 12 | TRBV6-6 | CASRGAYKEQFF | TGTGCCAGCCGGGGGGCCTACAAGGAGCAGTTCTTC
- | - | TRBJ2-3 | 13 | TRBV27 | CASSWPGRDTQYF | TGTGCCAGCAGTTGGCCGGGGCGAGATACGCAGTATTTT
TRBD1 | many | TRBJ2-7 | 14 | TRBV7-2 | CASSLRDRAYEQYF | TGTGCCAGCAGCTTAAGGGACAGGGCCTACGAGCAGTACTTC
TRBD2 | - | TRBJ2-5 | 16 | TRBV27 | CASSLWGGGFQETQYF | TGTGCCAGCAGTTTATGGGGGGGGGGATTCCAAGAGACCCAGTACTTC
- | - | TRBJ2-1 | 16 | TRBV4-3 | CASSPRIQGRYNEQFF | TGCGCCAGCAGCCCCCGCATACAAGGTAGATACAATGAGCAGTTCTTC
- | - | TRBJ2-1 | 16 | TRBV12-5 | CASGLGPRGSYNEQFF | TGTGCTAGTGGTTTGGGTCCTAGAGGCTCCTACAATGAGCAGTTCTTC
- | - | TRBJ1-5 | 12 | TRBV12-3/TRBV12-4 | CASRAGYSPQHF | TGTGCCAGCAGGGCAGGGTATTCGCCCCAGCATTTT
- | - | TRBJ1-4 | 13 | TRBV12-3/TRBV12-4 | CASNRDSSEKLFF | TGTGCCAGCAATAGGGATTCTAGTGAAAAACTGTTTTTT
TRBD1 | - | TRBJ1-2 | 16 | TRBV4-3 | CASSKDRAGGNYGYTF | TGCGCCAGCAGCAAAGATCGGGCAGGGGGAAACTATGGCTACACCTTC
- | - | TRBJ1-1 | 14 | TRBV20-1 | CSARFKTLNTEAFF | TGCAGTGCTAGATTCAAGACCCTGAACACTGAAGCTTTCTTT
- | - | TRBJ1-4 | 13 | TRBV13 | CASSVGRVGRLFF | TGTGCCAGCAGCGTAGGCCGAGTAGGCCGGTTGTTTTTT
- | - | TRBJ2-1 | 15 | TRBV7-2 | CASSKSRQIQETQFF | TGTGCCAGCAGCAAAAGCAGACAGATCCAAGAGACCCAGTTCTTC
TRBD1 | - | TRBJ2-3 | 14 | TRBV27 | CAGSQQGNTDTQYF | TGTGCCGGCAGTCAACAGGGGAACACAGATACGCAGTATTTT
TRBD1 | - | TRBJ2-7 | 15 | TRBV7-2 | CASSRGQVGIYEQYF | TGTGCCAGCAGCCGCGGACAGGTGGGGATCTACGAGCAGTACTTC
TRBD1 | few | TRBJ1-2 | 15 | TRBV9 | CASSSPTGGREGYTF | TGTGCCAGCAGCTCTCCGACAGGGGGAAGAGAAGGCTACACCTTC
- | - | TRBJ1-4 | 15 | TRBV11-2 | CASRPISGAHEKLFF | TGTGCCAGCAGACCGATAAGTGGGGCGCATGAAAAACTGTTTTTT
TRBD1 | - | TRBJ2-1 | 14 | TRBV2 | CAGDRTGAGNEQFF | TGTGCCGGTGATAGGACAGGGGCGGGGAATGAGCAGTTCTTC
- | - | TRBJ2-1 | 16 | TRBV4-3 | CASSQEVLADNNEQFF | TGCGCCAGCAGCCAAGAGGTCTTAGCGGATAACAATGAGCAGTTCTTC
TRBD1 | few | TRBJ1-2 | 17 | TRBV27 | CASSLAVRTGSNYGYTF | TGTGCCAGCAGTTTGGCCGTTCGGACAGGTTCGAACTATGGCTACACCTTC
- | - | TRBJ2-4 | 14 | TRBV4-1 | CASSQADRNYGQYF | TGCGCCAGCAGCCAGGCCGACAGGAACTACGGGCAGTACTTC
TRBD1 | few | TRBJ1-4 | 14 | TRBV7-2 | CASSRTGGGEKLFF | TGTGCCAGCAGCCGGACAGGGGGAGGTGAAAAACTGTTTTTT
TRBD2 | - | TRBJ2-7 | 18 | TRBV6-1 | CAGSGPGLVKKSSYEQYF | TGTGCCGGCAGTGGCCCTGGACTAGTAAAAAAATCTTCCTACGAGCAGTACTTC
TRBD2 | - | TRBJ2-7 | 13 | TRBV20-1 | CSAPLAGEYEQYF | TGCAGTGCTCCACTAGCGGGAGAGTACGAGCAGTACTTC
- | - | TRBJ2-3 | 15 | TRBV20-1 | CSARSASTSTDTQYF | TGCAGTGCTAGAAGCGCCAGCACTAGCACAGATACGCAGTATTTT
TRBD2 | - | TRBJ2-5 | 13 | TRBV20-1 | CSAGLAGTETQYF | TGCAGTGCTGGTCTAGCGGGAACGGAGACCCAGTACTTC
TRBD2 | few | TRBJ2-7 | 16 | TRBV27 | CASSPGLAGITYEQYF | TGTGCCAGCAGTCCAGGACTAGCGGGGATAACCTACGAGCAGTACTTC
- | - | TRBJ2-5 | 13 | TRBV6-1 | CASSEFPGETQYF | TGTGCCAGCAGTGAATTTCCCGGCGAGACCCAGTACTTC
- | - | TRBJ2-1 | 14 | TRBV14 | CASSYQIQYNEQFF | TGTGCCAGCAGCTACCAGATACAATACAATGAGCAGTTCTTC